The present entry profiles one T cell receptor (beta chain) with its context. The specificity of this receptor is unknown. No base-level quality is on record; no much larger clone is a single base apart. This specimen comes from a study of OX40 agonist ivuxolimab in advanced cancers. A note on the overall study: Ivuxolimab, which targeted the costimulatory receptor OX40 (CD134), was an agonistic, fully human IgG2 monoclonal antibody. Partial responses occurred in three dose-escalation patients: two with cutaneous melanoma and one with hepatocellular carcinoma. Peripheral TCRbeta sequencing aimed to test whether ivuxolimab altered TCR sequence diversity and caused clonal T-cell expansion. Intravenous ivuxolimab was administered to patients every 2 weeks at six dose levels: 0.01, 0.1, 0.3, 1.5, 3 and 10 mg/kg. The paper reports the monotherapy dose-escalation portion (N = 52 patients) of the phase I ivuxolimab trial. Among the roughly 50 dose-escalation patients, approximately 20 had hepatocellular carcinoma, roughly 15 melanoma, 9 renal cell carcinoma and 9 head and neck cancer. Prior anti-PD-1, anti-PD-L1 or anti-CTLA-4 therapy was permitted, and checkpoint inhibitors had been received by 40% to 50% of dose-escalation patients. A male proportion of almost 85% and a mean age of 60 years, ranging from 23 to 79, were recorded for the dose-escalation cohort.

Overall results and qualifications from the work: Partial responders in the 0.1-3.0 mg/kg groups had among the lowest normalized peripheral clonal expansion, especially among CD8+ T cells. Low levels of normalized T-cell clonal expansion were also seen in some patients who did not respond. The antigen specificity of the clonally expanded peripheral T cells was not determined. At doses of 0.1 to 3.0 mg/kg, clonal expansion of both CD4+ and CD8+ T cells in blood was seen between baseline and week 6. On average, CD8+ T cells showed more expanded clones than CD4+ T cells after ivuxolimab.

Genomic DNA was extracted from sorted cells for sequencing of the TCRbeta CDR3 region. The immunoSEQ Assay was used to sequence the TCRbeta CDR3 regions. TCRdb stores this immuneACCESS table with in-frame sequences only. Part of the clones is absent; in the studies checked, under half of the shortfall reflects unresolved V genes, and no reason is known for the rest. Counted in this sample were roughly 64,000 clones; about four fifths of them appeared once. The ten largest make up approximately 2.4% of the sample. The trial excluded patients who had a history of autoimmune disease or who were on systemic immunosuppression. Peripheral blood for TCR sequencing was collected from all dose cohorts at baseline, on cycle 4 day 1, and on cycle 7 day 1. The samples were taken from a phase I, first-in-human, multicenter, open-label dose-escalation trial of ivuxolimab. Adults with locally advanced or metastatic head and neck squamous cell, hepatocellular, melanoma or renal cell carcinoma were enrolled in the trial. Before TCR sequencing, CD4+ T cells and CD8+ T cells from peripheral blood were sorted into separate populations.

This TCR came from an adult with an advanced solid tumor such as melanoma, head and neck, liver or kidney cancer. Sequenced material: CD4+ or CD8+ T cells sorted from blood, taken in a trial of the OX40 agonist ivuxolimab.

This receptor has the CDR3 CASSLETGSRNTIYF. The bases read TGTGCCAGCAGCTTAGAGACAGGGTCTAGAAACACCATATATTTT. The chain uses TRBV7-9 and TRBJ1-3, with 7 middle bases fitting TRBD1. Taken from the germline V gene (reference sequence), the CDR1 and CDR2 loops are SEHNR and FQNEAQ. Including the terminal cysteine and phenylalanine, the CDR3 comprises 15 residues. The read is trimmed to its CDR3 DNA, 45 bases read in frame from base 1. From V the trimming removes 1 base and from J it removes 5 bases, while the gene matches leave 5 bases of the junction unaccounted for.